Reported below is one TCR beta chain. Its specificity is unknown. Germline is not matched at one junction end, which may reflect a read error. The identical CDR3 is also encoded by other nucleotide sequences in the sample. These data originate in a study of T cell responses to AZD1222 COVID-19 vaccine. Study observations and caveats: At baseline, just a handful of AZD1222 recipients tested seropositive.

Produced via immunoSEQ multiplex PCR; TCRdb's table is partial and in-frame only. Of about 80,000 clones in the sample, 70% to 90% were seen once. Timing groups of about 4 and about 12 weeks for second doses were pooled. Looked up from germline, CDR1 is SQVTM and CDR2 is ANQGSEA. The length of the CDR3 is 17 residues. The rearrangement uses TRBV29-1 and TRBJ2-7, with D tentatively TRBD1 (5 bases). The receptor was isolated from an adult who received the AZD1222 COVID-19 vaccine. Sequences were derived from peripheral blood, sampled 28 days after the second AZD1222 dose. The CDR3 DNA sequence: TGCAGCGTTCGCTCTTGGGCATCCCGACAGACTCCCTACGAGCAGTATTTC. Protein sequence: CSVRSWASRQTPYEQYF.